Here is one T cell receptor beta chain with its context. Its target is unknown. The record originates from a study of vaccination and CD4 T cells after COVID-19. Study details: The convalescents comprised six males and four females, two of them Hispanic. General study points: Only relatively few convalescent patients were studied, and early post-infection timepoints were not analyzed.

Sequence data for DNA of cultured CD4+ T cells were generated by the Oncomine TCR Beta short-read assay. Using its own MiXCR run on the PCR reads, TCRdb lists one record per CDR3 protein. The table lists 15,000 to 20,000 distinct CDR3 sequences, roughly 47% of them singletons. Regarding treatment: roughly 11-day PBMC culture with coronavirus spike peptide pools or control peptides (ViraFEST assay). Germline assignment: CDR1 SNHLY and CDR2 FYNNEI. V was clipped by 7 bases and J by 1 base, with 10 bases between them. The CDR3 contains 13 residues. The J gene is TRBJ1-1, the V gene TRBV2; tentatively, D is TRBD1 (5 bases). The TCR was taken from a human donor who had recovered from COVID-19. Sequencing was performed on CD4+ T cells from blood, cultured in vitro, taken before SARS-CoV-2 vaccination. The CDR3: CASTEGRNTEAFF. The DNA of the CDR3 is TGTGCCAGCACCGAGGGACGGAACACTGAAGCTTTCTTT. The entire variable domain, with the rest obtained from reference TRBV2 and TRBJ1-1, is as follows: EPEVTQTPSHQVTQMGQEVILRCVPISNHLYFYWYRQILGQKVEFLVSFYNNEISEKSEIFDDQFSVERPDGSNFTLKIRSTKLEDSAMYFCASTEGRNTEAFFGQGTRLTVV.